This T cell receptor (beta chain) was captured in a study of blood T cells in healthy people across ages. General study findings and limits: In older individuals, TCR beta diversity per million T cells was lower, falling roughly linearly with age. A conclusive naive versus antigen-experienced comparison was prevented by the unsorted PBMCs.

This clonotype appeared a few times. The antigen remains unidentified. A second about 6 to 12 cycle PCR used barcoded and J-beta primers. TCRdb ran MiXCR on the 5' RACE reads and lists one entry per CDR3 protein. The sample has some 760,000 distinct CDR3 sequences, around a quarter seen once. The germline CDR1 and CDR2 sequences are SNHLY and FYNNEI. The CDR3 totals 15 residues. The same data also went into a second study, on T cells of mothers and their children. That source adds: Extracted RNA, in its entirety, went into cDNA synthesis at roughly 1.4 ug per 15 ul.

The source material was blood. This TCR was recovered from a boy younger than 18 in good health. The V and J genes are TRBV2 and TRBJ2-1; 8 bases map to TRBD2. Judging by the DNA end, TRBJ2-5 fits better; the J call may be wrong. The CDR3 DNA follows: TGTGCCAGCAGTGAGTGGATTAGCGGGGAAGAGACCCAGTACTTC. This translates into CASSEWISGEETQYF.